The clone carrying this TCR beta chain was picked up a small number of times. As yet, its antigen is unknown. The CDR3 sequence is 15 residues long. The germline V gene encodes CDR1 MNHNS and CDR2 SASEGT. V was shortened by 10 bases and J by 1 base, with 16 bases between the two germline ends. These data are taken from a study of T cells in Graves' hyperthyroidism and ophthalmopathy. As for the study in general: Specimen type is peripheral blood, collected at initial diagnosis prior to any treatment.

RNA transcripts gave rise to amplified TCR beta CDR3 regions. HTBI primers were employed in a first-round RT-PCR of the TCR CDR3. TCRdb re-called the multiplex PCR reads through MiXCR, storing one row per CDR3 protein. The sample has 700,000 or so distinct CDR3 sequences, roughly 15% seen once; the top ten hold under 15%. Study-level findings and limits: Also found in blood were most expanded thyroid clonotypes above 0.001. Ophthalmopathy was told apart from stable hyperthyroidism by a 13 V-J model.

The cohort's ophthalmopathy patients, a group with duration under 3 months, had a Clinical Activity Score of at least 3 and a NOSPECS grade of at least 4. Sequenced material: blood. This chain joins TRBV6-1 and TRBJ2-2; D is possibly TRBD2 (6 bases). The origin of this receptor is a woman in her forties or fifties with Graves' ophthalmopathy. The CDR3 bases are TGTGCCAACGGTAAAGGACTATTGAACACCGGGGAGCTGTTTTTT. This codes for CANGKGLLNTGELFF.